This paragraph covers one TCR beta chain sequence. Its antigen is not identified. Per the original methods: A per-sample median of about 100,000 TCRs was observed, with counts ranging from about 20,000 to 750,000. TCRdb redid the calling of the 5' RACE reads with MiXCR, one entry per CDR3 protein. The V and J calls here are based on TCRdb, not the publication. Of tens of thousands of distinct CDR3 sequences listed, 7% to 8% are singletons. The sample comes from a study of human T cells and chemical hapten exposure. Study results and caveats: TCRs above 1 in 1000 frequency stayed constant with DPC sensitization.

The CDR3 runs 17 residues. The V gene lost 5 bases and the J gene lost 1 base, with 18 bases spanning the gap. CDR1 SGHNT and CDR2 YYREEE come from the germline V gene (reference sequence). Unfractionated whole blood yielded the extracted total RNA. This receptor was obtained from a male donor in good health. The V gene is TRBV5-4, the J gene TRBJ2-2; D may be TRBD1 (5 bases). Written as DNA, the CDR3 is TGTGCCAGCAGAAGGGTGACAGACGGAGTGAACACCGGGGAGCTGTTTTTT. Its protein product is CASRRVTDGVNTGELFF.